This is a list of T cell receptor beta chains from one sample in a study of graft-versus-host responses after intestinal transplantation. Generated by immunoSEQ multiplex PCR, the TCRdb table keeps only in-frame clones and is missing some. Found here are 1,500 to 2,000 clones, roughly 90% of them singletons; the top ten hold 7.4%. Sequenced material: ileum tissue, taken approximately 380 days after intestinal transplantation. The origin of the receptors is a human patient who received an intestinal transplant, so some T cells may come from the graft donor. The CDR3 runs from the conserved cysteine through the conserved F or W. Each record gives: V gene, J gene, clone size, D gene, CDR3 protein, CDR3 DNA. The D gene is left open where the match is weak. Size is stated for part of the rows, as once, few or many counts, or as a class when the clone is expanded.

v_gene: TRBV6-1
j_gene: TRBJ1-2
abundance: NA
d_gene: NA
CDR3aa: CASSEALKRGSGVANYGYTF
CDR3nt: TGTGCCAGCAGTGAAGCACTTAAGCGCGGCAGTGGGGTAGCTAACTATGGCTACACCTTC

v_gene: TRBV23-1
j_gene: TRBJ2-7
abundance: NA
d_gene: TRBD1
CDR3aa: CASSGGTGASYEQYF
CDR3nt: TGCGCCAGCAGCGGAGGGACAGGTGCTTCCTACGAGCAGTACTTC

v_gene: TRBV11-2
j_gene: TRBJ2-7
abundance: NA
d_gene: TRBD2
CDR3aa: CASSVPGLAIHEQYF
CDR3nt: TGTGCCAGCAGCGTACCGGGACTAGCGATCCACGAGCAGTACTTC

v_gene: TRBV2
j_gene: TRBJ1-3
abundance: NA
d_gene: NA
CDR3aa: CASSESGNVNTIYF
CDR3nt: TGTGCCAGCAGTGAATCTGGGAATGTGAACACCATATATTTT

v_gene: TRBV6-5
j_gene: TRBJ1-1
abundance: NA
d_gene: NA
CDR3aa: CASNGRGIANTEAFF
CDR3nt: TGTGCCAGCAACGGCCGGGGGATAGCGAACACTGAAGCTTTCTTT

v_gene: TRBV15
j_gene: TRBJ2-2
abundance: NA
d_gene: NA
CDR3aa: CATSRDFRGNTGELFF
CDR3nt: TGTGCCACCAGCAGAGATTTCCGGGGTAACACCGGGGAGCTGTTTTTT

v_gene: TRBV6-1
j_gene: TRBJ1-5
abundance: NA
d_gene: NA
CDR3aa: CASSRRGTGQPQHF
CDR3nt: TGTGCCAGCAGTAGGCGAGGTACCGGGCAGCCCCAGCATTTT

v_gene: TRBV6-6
j_gene: TRBJ1-6
abundance: NA
d_gene: TRBD1
CDR3aa: CASSYSGQGSSPLHF
CDR3nt: TGTGCCAGCAGTTACTCAGGACAGGGAAGCTCACCCCTCCACTTT

v_gene: TRBV6-5
j_gene: TRBJ1-5
abundance: NA
d_gene: TRBD1
CDR3aa: CASRKGQGANQPQHF
CDR3nt: TGTGCCAGCAGGAAAGGACAGGGGGCAAATCAGCCCCAGCATTTT

v_gene: TRBV7-9
j_gene: TRBJ2-2
abundance: NA
d_gene: NA
CDR3aa: CASSPFGGSDTGELFF
CDR3nt: TGTGCCAGCAGCCCCTTTGGGGGGTCGGACACCGGGGAGCTGTTTTTT

v_gene: TRBV4-2
j_gene: TRBJ1-6
abundance: NA
d_gene: NA
CDR3aa: CASSQDRGGKSPLHF
CDR3nt: TGTGCCAGCAGCCAAGACCGGGGAGGGAAGTCACCCCTCCACTTT

v_gene: TRBV4-3
j_gene: TRBJ1-5
abundance: NA
d_gene: NA
CDR3aa: CASSQDPSSNQPQHF
CDR3nt: TGCGCCAGCAGCCAGGACCCGAGTAGCAATCAGCCCCAGCATTTT

v_gene: TRBV6-1
j_gene: TRBJ1-6
abundance: NA
d_gene: NA
CDR3aa: CASNTGAGDNSPLHF
CDR3nt: TGTGCCAGCAACACGGGGGCCGGGGATAATTCACCCCTCCACTTT

v_gene: TRBV6-6
j_gene: TRBJ2-7
abundance: NA
d_gene: TRBD2
CDR3aa: CASSQSSGSYEQYF
CDR3nt: TGTGCCAGCAGTCAGTCTAGCGGCTCCTACGAGCAGTACTTC

v_gene: TRBV7-6
j_gene: TRBJ2-3
abundance: NA
d_gene: NA
CDR3aa: CAGQPGISYTDTQYF
CDR3nt: TGTGCCGGCCAGCCAGGGATCTCCTACACAGATACGCAGTATTTT

v_gene: TRBV19
j_gene: TRBJ2-7
abundance: once
d_gene: TRBD2
CDR3aa: CASSPGTSVSYEQYF
CDR3nt: TGTGCCAGTAGTCCCGGGACTAGCGTCTCCTACGAGCAGTACTTC

v_gene: TRBV6-4
j_gene: TRBJ2-2
abundance: NA
d_gene: NA
CDR3aa: CASSDGNTGELFF
CDR3nt: TGTGCCAGCAGTGACGGGAACACCGGGGAGCTGTTTTTT

v_gene: TRBV5-6
j_gene: TRBJ1-6
abundance: NA
d_gene: NA
CDR3aa: CASSSEGELATPLHF
CDR3nt: TGTGCCAGCAGCTCTGAGGGGGAGCTGGCTACACCCCTCCACTTT